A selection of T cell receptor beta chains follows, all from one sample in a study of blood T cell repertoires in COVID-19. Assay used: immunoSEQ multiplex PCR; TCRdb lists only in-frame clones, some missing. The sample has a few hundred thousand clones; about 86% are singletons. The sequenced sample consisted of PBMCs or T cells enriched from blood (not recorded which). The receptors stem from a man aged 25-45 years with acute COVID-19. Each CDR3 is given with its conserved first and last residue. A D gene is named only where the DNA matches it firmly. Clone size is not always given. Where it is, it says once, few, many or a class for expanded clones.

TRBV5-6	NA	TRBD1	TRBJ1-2	CASSSRFGQGVVGYTF	TGTGCCAGCAGCTCCAGATTCGGACAGGGGGTGGTGGGCTACACCTTC
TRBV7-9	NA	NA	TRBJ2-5	CASRKRGGRETQYF	TGTGCCAGCAGGAAAAGGGGGGGGCGGGAGACCCAGTACTTC
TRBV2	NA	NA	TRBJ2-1	CASSEQGTVDEQFF	TGTGCCAGCAGTGAACAGGGTACGGTTGATGAGCAGTTCTTC
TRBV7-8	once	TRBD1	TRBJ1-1	CASSFRSGTGLRSTEAFF	TGTGCCAGCAGCTTTAGGTCGGGGACAGGGCTGAGAAGCACTGAAGCTTTCTTT
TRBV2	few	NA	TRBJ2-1	CASRGRTNNEQFF	TGTGCCAGCAGGGGCCGGACTAACAATGAGCAGTTCTTC
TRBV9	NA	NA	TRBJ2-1	CASSARTTHSYNEQFF	TGTGCCAGCAGCGCTCGGACTACTCACTCCTACAATGAGCAGTTCTTC
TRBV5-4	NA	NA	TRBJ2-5	CASSPGGLARGVQETQYF	TGTGCCAGCAGCCCTGGAGGATTAGCGCGCGGGGTACAAGAGACCCAGTACTTC
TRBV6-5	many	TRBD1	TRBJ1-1	CAGGTGNGEAFF	TGTGCCGGCGGGACAGGGAATGGTGAAGCTTTCTTT
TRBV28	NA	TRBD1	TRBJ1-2	CASSQTDREDYGYTF	TGTGCCAGCAGTCAGACGGACAGGGAGGACTATGGCTACACCTTC
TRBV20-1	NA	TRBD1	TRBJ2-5	CSARPGGTQYF	TGCAGTGCTAGGCCAGGGGGGACCCAGTACTTC
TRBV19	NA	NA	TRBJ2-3	CASSIGLADTQYF	TGTGCCAGTAGTATAGGGCTAGCGGATACGCAGTATTTT
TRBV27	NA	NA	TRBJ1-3	CASSPRGSGNTIYF	TGTGCCAGCAGTCCCAGGGGCTCTGGAAACACCATATATTTT
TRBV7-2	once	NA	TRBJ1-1	CASSLSPGATEAFF	TGTGCCAGCAGCTTAAGTCCAGGGGCGACTGAAGCTTTCTTT